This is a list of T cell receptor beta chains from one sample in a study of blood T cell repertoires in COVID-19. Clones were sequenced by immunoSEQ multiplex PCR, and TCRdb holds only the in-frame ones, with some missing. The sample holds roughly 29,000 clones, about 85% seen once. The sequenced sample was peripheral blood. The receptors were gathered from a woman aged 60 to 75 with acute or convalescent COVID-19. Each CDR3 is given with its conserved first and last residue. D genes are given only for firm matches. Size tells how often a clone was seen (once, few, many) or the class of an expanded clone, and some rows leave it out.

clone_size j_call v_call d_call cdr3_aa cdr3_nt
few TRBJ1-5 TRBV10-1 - CASSPSGNQPQHF TGCGCCAGCAGTCCATCAGGAAATCAGCCCCAGCATTTT
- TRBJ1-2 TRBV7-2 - CASTPGRRTNYGYTF TGTGCCAGCACCCCAGGGCGGAGAACTAACTATGGCTACACCTTC
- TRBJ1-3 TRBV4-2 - CASSQTQASGNTIYF TGTGCCAGCAGCCAAACACAGGCTTCTGGAAACACCATATATTTT
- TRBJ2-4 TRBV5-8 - CASFPRRIAKNIQYF TGTGCCAGCTTCCCCAGGAGGATAGCCAAAAACATTCAGTACTTC
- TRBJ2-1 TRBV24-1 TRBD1 CATGTGGGYEQFF TGTGCCACCGGAACAGGGGGTGGGTATGAGCAGTTCTTC
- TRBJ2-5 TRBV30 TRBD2 CAWSAGTSWETQYF TGTGCCTGGAGTGCAGGGACTAGTTGGGAGACCCAGTACTTC
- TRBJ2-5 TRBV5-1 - CASSWGGPQETQYF TGCGCCAGCAGCTGGGGGGGCCCCCAAGAGACCCAGTACTTC
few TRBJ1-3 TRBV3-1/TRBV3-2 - CASRYSGVLSGNTIYF TGTGCCAGCAGGTACTCAGGGGTTCTCTCTGGAAACACCATATATTTT
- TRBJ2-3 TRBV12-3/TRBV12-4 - CASSVEGTDTQYF TGTGCCAGTAGCGTTGAGGGCACAGATACGCAGTATTTT
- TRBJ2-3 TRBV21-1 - CASSNGGQGNGVSTQYF TGTGCCAGCAGCAACGGAGGACAGGGGAACGGGGTGAGTACGCAGTATTTT
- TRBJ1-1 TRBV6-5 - CASSRSRAMNTEAFF TGTGCCAGCAGCCGGTCGAGAGCTATGAACACTGAAGCTTTCTTT
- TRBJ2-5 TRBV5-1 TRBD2 CASRLAGERYETQYF TGCGCCAGCCGACTGGCGGGGGAGCGTTACGAGACCCAGTACTTC
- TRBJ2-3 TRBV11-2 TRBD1 CASSRNRGLLADTQYF TGTGCCAGCAGCCGAAACAGGGGGCTGCTTGCAGATACGCAGTATTTT
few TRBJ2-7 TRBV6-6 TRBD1 CASRLGTESSYEQYF TGTGCCAGCAGACTCGGGACAGAGAGCTCCTACGAGCAGTACTTC
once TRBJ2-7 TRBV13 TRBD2 CASSLIDGRGTYYEQYF TGTGCCAGCAGCTTAATCGACGGGAGGGGGACCTACTACGAGCAGTACTTC
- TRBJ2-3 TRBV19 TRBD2 CASKPQGTSGGLGPDTQYF TGTGCCAGTAAACCGCAGGGGACTAGCGGGGGGCTGGGGCCAGATACGCAGTATTTT
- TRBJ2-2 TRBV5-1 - CASSLAAAVNTGELFF TGCGCCAGCAGCTTGGCCGCGGCGGTAAACACCGGGGAGCTGTTTTTT
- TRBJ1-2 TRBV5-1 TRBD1 CASSLAGSAGGISTNYGYTF TGCGCCAGCAGCTTGGCCGGTTCCGCAGGGGGTATCAGTACTAACTATGGCTACACCTTC
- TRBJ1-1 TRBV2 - CASARRSLNTEAFF TGTGCCAGCGCTAGGAGGAGCTTGAACACTGAAGCTTTCTTT
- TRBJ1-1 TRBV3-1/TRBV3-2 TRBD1 CASSQTGTGGLGAFF TGTGCCAGCAGCCAAACGGGGACAGGGGGACTTGGAGCTTTCTTT
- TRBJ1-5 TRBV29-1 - CSVVTGALNQPQHF TGCAGCGTTGTGACAGGAGCCCTGAATCAGCCCCAGCATTTT
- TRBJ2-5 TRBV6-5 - CASSRGYQETQYF TGTGCCAGCAGTCGCGGGTACCAAGAGACCCAGTACTTC
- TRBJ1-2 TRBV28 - CASNDRNYGYTF TGTGCCAGCAATGACAGAAACTATGGCTACACCTTC
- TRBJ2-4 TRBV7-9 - CASSSPGQRNIQYF TGTGCCAGCAGCTCCCCAGGACAGAGGAACATTCAGTACTTC
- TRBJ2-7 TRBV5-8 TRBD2 CASFGGGEQYF TGTGCCAGCTTCGGCGGGGGCGAGCAGTACTTC
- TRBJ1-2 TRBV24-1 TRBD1 CATSDRGQDPYGYTF TGTGCCACCAGTGATAGGGGACAGGATCCCTATGGCTACACCTTC
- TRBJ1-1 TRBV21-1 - CASSNLGPGQITEAFF TGTGCCAGCAGCAATCTGGGGCCTGGACAGATCACTGAAGCTTTCTTT
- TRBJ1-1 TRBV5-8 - CASSLDGQSNTEAFF TGTGCCAGCAGCTTAGACGGACAGTCGAACACTGAAGCTTTCTTT
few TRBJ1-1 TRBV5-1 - CASSVRPTGSAFF TGCGCCAGCAGTGTAAGGCCAACGGGAAGCGCTTTCTTT
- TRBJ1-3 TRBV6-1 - CASSEALRSYSGNTIYF TGTGCCAGCAGTGAAGCGCTTCGGAGTTACTCTGGAAACACCATATATTTT
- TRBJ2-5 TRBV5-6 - CASSFGRETQYF TGTGCCAGCAGCTTCGGTCGAGAGACCCAGTACTTC
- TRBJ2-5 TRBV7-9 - CASSSSLGRTPWQETQYF TGTGCCAGCAGCTCTAGCTTAGGCCGGACGCCTTGGCAAGAGACCCAGTACTTC
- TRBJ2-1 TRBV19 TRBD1 CASSPGGQGRGEQFF TGTGCCAGTAGTCCCGGGGGACAGGGTAGGGGTGAGCAGTTCTTC
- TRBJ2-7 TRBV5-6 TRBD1 CASSREPTGGSYEQYF TGTGCCAGCAGTCGCGAACCGACAGGGGGGTCCTACGAGCAGTACTTC
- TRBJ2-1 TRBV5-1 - CASSLPGLRPYNEQFF TGCGCCAGCAGCCTCCCGGGACTCCGGCCCTACAATGAGCAGTTCTTC
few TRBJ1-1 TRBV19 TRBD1 CASSRTGEWTEAFF TGTGCCAGTAGTAGGACAGGGGAATGGACTGAAGCTTTCTTT
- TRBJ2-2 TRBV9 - CASGLASTGELFF TGTGCCAGCGGGCTAGCGAGCACCGGGGAGCTGTTTTTT
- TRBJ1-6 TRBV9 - CASSVGQGGSPLHF TGTGCCAGCAGCGTAGGTCAGGGTGGTTCACCCCTCCACTTT
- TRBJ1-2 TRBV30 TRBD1 CAWSGRDRAYGYTF TGTGCCTGGAGTGGCCGGGACAGGGCCTATGGCTACACCTTC
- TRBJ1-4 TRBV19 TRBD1 CASSIDARGAGKLFF TGTGCCAGTAGTATAGACGCCAGGGGGGCTGGAAAACTGTTTTTT
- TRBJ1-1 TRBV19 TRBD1 CASTTGQGHTEAFF TGTGCCAGTACCACGGGACAGGGGCACACTGAAGCTTTCTTT
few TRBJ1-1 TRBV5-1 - CASSSNPGGQRYTEAFF TGCGCCAGCAGCTCGAACCCCGGTGGACAGCGATACACTGAAGCTTTCTTT
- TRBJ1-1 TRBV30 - CAWSARGEGTEAFF TGTGCCTGGAGCGCTCGGGGGGAGGGCACTGAAGCTTTCTTT
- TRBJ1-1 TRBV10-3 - CAISLSGHPNTEAFF TGTGCCATCAGTTTATCGGGACACCCGAACACTGAAGCTTTCTTT
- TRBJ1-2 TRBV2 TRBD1 CASSARTGGGYGYTF TGTGCCAGCAGCGCAAGGACAGGCGGGGGGTATGGCTACACCTTC
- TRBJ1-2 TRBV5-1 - CASSEEAAPGYTF TGCGCCAGCAGTGAAGAAGCGGCGCCAGGCTACACCTTC
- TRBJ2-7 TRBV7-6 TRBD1 CASSRETGASEQYF TGTGCCAGCAGCCGAGAGACAGGGGCATCCGAGCAGTACTTC
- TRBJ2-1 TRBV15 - CATSRESHEQFF TGTGCCACCAGCAGAGAGAGTCATGAGCAGTTCTTC
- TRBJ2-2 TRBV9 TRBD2 CASSVQGLAGGNTGELFF TGTGCCAGCAGCGTCCAGGGACTAGCGGGGGGAAACACCGGGGAGCTGTTTTTT
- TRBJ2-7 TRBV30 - CACQTYSSYEQYF TGTGCCTGTCAAACTTACAGCTCCTACGAGCAGTACTTC
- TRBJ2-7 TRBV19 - CASRSKQGWAYEQYF TGTGCCAGTAGGTCGAAACAGGGATGGGCTTACGAGCAGTACTTC
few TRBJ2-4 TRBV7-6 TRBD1 CASSPGDRALVAGVAKNIQYF TGTGCCAGCAGCCCTGGAGACAGGGCCCTCGTGGCCGGCGTAGCCAAAAACATTCAGTACTTC
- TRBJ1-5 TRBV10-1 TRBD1 CASSEPPGTGSSNQPQHF TGCGCCAGCAGTGAACCCCCGGGGACAGGGTCAAGCAATCAGCCCCAGCATTTT
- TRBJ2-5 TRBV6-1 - CASSETASRRETQYF TGTGCCAGCAGTGAAACGGCCAGCCGGAGGGAGACCCAGTACTTC
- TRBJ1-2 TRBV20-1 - CSARENYGYTF TGCAGTGCTCGGGAGAACTATGGCTACACCTTC
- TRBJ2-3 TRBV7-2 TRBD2 CASSPWEGYTDTQYF TGTGCCAGCAGCCCCTGGGAGGGGTACACAGATACGCAGTATTTT
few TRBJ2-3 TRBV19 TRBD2 CASSMGTSGASTDTQYF TGTGCCAGTAGTATGGGGACTAGCGGAGCTAGCACAGATACGCAGTATTTT